This entry concerns a single T cell receptor (beta chain). The clone's antigen remains unknown. Within one base of it there is no much larger clone, and no base qualities were kept. These data belong to a study of technical replicates of blood from several donors (TCRdb year 2017). The library was built by means of the immunoSEQ multiplex PCR assay. TCRdb carries this immuneACCESS record with in-frame sequences only. Its versions omit some clonotypes, under half of them owing to an unresolved V gene in the studies checked, with the rest unexplained. The sample records 79,000 or so clones, 96% of which are singletons. Roughly 0.3% of the sample is taken by the ten largest. The sample taken for sequencing was T cells isolated from PBMCs. The TCR sequence derives from a human donor in good health.

The CDR3: CSVGPGMNTEAFF. The sequenced DNA is TGCAGCGTTGGGCCAGGGATGAACACTGAAGCTTTCTTT. The rearranged chain carries TRBV29-1 and TRBJ1-1, with TRBD1 tentatively as D gene (5 bases match). The junction carries 9 bases between V and J, which are trimmed by 4 bases and 0 bases respectively. The CDR3 covers 13 residues, taking in both the cysteine and the phenylalanine. Only the CDR3 DNA stays, 39 bases, in frame from base 1. The germline V gene specifies SQVTM as CDR1 and ANQGSEA as CDR2.